The T cell receptor (beta chain) described here comes from a study of molecular identifiers for immune sequencing clone quantification. Germline V lookup: CDR1 SNHLY, CDR2 FYNNEI. CDR3 length equals 15 residues. In TCRdb, the PCR reads were re-called with MiXCR into one record per CDR3 protein. The sample yields some 580,000 distinct CDR3 sequences, 25% seen once. A note on this clonotype: Its target is unknown. This may stem from a read error, because a much larger clone lies one nucleotide away.

Study results and caveats: Clones with over 20 RNA copies captured over 97% of effector molecules but under 1% of naive ones.

The gene calls are TRBV2 and TRBJ1-4; D might be TRBD1 (5 bases). Source material: naive CD8+ T cells from blood, with Jurkat cell RNA spiked in. Sample subset: FACS-sorted CD8+CD4-CCR7+CD45RA+ naive T cells. This receptor was taken from a human donor in good health. Some libraries in this study had Jurkat cell RNA spiked in. Here the CDR3 DNA reads TGTGCCAGCAGGCCGGGGGACTCCTGGGGTGAAAAACTGTTGTTT. Translated: CASRPGDSWGEKLLF.